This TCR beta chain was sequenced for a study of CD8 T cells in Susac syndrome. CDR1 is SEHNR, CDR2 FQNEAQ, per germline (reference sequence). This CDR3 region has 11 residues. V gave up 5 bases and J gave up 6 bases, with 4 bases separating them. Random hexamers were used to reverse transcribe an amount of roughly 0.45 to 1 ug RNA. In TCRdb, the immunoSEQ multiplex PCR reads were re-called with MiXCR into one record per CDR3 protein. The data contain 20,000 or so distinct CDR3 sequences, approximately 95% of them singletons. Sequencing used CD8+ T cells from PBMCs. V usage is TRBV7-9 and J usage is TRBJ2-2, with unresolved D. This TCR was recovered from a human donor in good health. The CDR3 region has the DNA TGTGCCAGCAGCCCACCCGGGGAGCTGTTTTTT. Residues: CASSPPGELFF.